This TCR beta chain was obtained from a study of CD4 T cells in relation to SARS-CoV-2 and coronaviruses. Study background: After nine to eleven days of antigen culture, PBMC TCR beta CDR3s were sequenced.

Whole-study findings and limits: Crossreactive clones expanded significantly less to SARS-CoV-2 than monoreactive clones.

Note on this clone: Its antigen is not identified.

Generated by immunoSEQ multiplex PCR, the TCRdb table keeps only in-frame clones and is missing some. The sample lists more than 35,000 clones; under 85% were seen once. The V end was cut by 1 base, the J end by 5 bases, with 6 bases between. Germline V gene lookup returns CDR1 KGHSH and CDR2 LQKENI. The CDR3 length is 13 residues. The chain employs TRBV18 and TRBJ1-5, with a possible D match to TRBD1 (6 bases). This TCR came from an adult with COVID-19. Source material: memory CD4+ T cells from PBMCs, cultured in vitro. CDR3 protein: CASSPQGDQPQHF. The CDR3 DNA follows: TGTGCCAGCTCACCACAGGGGGATCAGCCCCAGCATTTT.